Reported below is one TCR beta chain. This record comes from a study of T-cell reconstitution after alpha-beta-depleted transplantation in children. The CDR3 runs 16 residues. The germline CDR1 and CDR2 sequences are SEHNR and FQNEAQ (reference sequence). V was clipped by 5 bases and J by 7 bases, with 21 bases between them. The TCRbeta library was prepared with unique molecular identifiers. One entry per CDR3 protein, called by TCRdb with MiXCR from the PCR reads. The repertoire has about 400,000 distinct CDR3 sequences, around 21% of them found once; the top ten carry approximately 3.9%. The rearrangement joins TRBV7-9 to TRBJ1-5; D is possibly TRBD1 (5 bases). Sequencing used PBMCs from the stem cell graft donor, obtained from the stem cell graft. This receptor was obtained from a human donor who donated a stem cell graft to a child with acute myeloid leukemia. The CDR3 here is CASSTNRGGIVQPQHF. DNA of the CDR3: TGTGCCAGCAGCACTAATCGTGGGGGAATAGTACAGCCCCAGCATTTT.